This T cell receptor (beta chain) stems from a study of blood T cell repertoires in COVID-19. V lost 6 bases and J 0 bases, leaving 14 bases between the germline ends. Germline assignment: CDR1 SGHRS and CDR2 YFSETQ. The CDR3 contains 15 residues. Sequencing used immunoSEQ multiplex PCR; TCRdb keeps in-frame clones, though not all of them. The sample shows a few hundred thousand clones, approximately 89% of them seen only once. This clonotype was obtained from a woman between 45 and 65 years old who had recovered from COVID-19. Sequenced sample: peripheral blood. The V and J genes are TRBV5-1 and TRBJ2-3; the D gene is possibly TRBD2 (6 bases). As DNA, the CDR3 is TGCGCCAGCAAAAGGGAAGGAGGGAGCACAGATACGCAGTATTTT. This translates into CASKREGGSTDTQYF. Full variable domain (outside the CDR3, taken from reference TRBV5-1 and TRBJ2-3): KAGVTQTPRYLIKTRGQQVTLSCSPISGHRSVSWYQQTPGQGLQFLFEYFSETQRNKGNFPGRFSGRQFSNSRSEMNVSTLELGDSALYLCASKREGGSTDTQYFGPGTRLTVL.